The clone carrying this T cell receptor (beta chain) showed up just a few times. The antigen is not known. TCR beta CDR3 regions were amplified from RNA transcripts. The HTBI primer set served for first-round RT-PCR of the TCR CDR3. TCRdb re-derived calls from the multiplex PCR reads in MiXCR, one entry per CDR3 protein. This table has under 450,000 distinct CDR3 sequences, 13% appearing once. The sample is drawn from a study of T cells in Graves' hyperthyroidism and ophthalmopathy. The wider study: Peripheral blood was obtained at initial diagnosis, preceding any treatment.

Study-wide results and caveats: Expanded thyroid clonotypes (above 0.001) were mostly also found in blood. Ophthalmopathy was model-predicted a median roughly six months pre-onset.

V was pared by 2 bases and J by 7 bases, with 16 bases between. CDR1 is SGHDT, CDR2 YYEEEE, per germline. CDR3 length: 15 residues. Patients were aged 18 to 65, had disease duration under 2 months, and had newly diagnosed hyperthyroidism. The sequenced sample consisted of blood. The clonotype was recovered from a man aged 30-40 years with Graves' hyperthyroidism that later progressed to Graves' ophthalmopathy. The chain has TRBV5-6 and TRBJ2-1; tentatively, D is TRBD1 or TRBD2 (6 bases each). The CDR3 reads CASSFLGGLKNEQFF. The CDR3 region has the DNA TGTGCCAGCAGCTTCCTGGGGGGCTTGAAGAATGAGCAGTTCTTC.